The clone carrying this TCR beta chain was counted a few times. The target antigen is unknown. These data are taken from a study of T cell repertoires in cytomegalovirus infection. Whole-study context: Evidence of both CMV infection and a matching HLA type came from public TCR beta signatures.

Study-wide results and caveats: HLA-C-restricted CMV-specific TCR beta clonotypes were dominant in the ex vivo response. Accumulated public TCR beta family frequency recognized individuals carrying CMV together with the relevant HLA.

TCRdb itself ran the reads through MiXCR, one entry per CDR3 protein. The table includes about 740,000 distinct CDR3 sequences, 35% detected once. The V gene lost 4 bases and the J gene lost 0 bases, with 8 bases spanning the gap. Germline CDR1 and CDR2: KGHDR and SFDVKD. The CDR3 has 14 amino acids. The V call is TRBV24-1, the J call TRBJ1-2; D remains unclear. This sequence was found in a human donor in good health (CMV status not recorded). Some clones in this sample may be carry-over from other donors' samples. What was sequenced was PBMCs. This CDR3 is CATSDLKTNYGYTF. The CDR3, as DNA: TGTGCCACCAGTGACCTGAAAACTAACTATGGCTACACCTTC.